The TCR beta chain under discussion was sequenced for a study of control samples from healthy donors and cancer patients. Libraries were prepared by immunoSEQ multiplex PCR; TCRdb keeps only in-frame clonotypes and omits some of them. The repertoire holds 120,000 or so clones, with 87% as singletons. Germline V lookup: CDR1 SNHLY, CDR2 FYNNEI. After removal of 7 bases from V and 5 bases from J, the junction contained 6 bases not matched to a gene. CDR3 length: 16 residues. Sample: blood. This chain joins TRBV2 and TRBJ2-4, with 15 bases that match TRBD2. The sequence was collected from a man in his sixties in good health. The CDR3 DNA follows: TGTGCCAGCAACCCGGGACTAGCGGGGGGTCAAAACATTCAGTACTTC. It specifies CASNPGLAGGQNIQYF.